The rows below give T cell receptor beta chains drawn from one sample of a study of blood T cell repertoires in COVID-19. Only in-frame clones appear in the TCRdb table, and some are missing; sequencing was by immunoSEQ multiplex PCR. Of about 140,000 clones detected, around 88% appear once; the ten largest clones hold about 1.5%. Sample: peripheral blood. These receptors were obtained from an older woman with acute or convalescent COVID-19. CDR3s include the opening cysteine and the closing phenylalanine or tryptophan. The D gene is left open where the match is weak. Not all rows give a size; the values are once, few, many and, for expanded clones, a class.

d_call j_call clone_size v_call cdr3_aa cdr3_nt
. TRBJ1-4 . TRBV6-2/TRBV6-3 CASSYGRDYNEKLFF TGTGCCAGCAGTTACGGCAGGGACTATAATGAAAAACTGTTTTTT
. TRBJ1-2 . TRBV2 CASSESHANYGYTF TGTGCCAGCAGTGAGAGTCATGCTAACTATGGCTACACCTTC
. TRBJ1-1 once TRBV29-1 CSERRVGTEAFF TGCAGCGAGCGGCGGGTGGGCACTGAAGCTTTCTTT
TRBD1 TRBJ1-2 . TRBV4-3 CASSQGTGYGYTF TGCGCCAGCAGCCAAGGGACAGGGTATGGCTACACCTTC
. TRBJ2-7 . TRBV7-2 CASSLEGWGRSSYEQYF TGTGCCAGCAGCTTAGAGGGGTGGGGCCGCAGCTCCTACGAGCAGTACTTC
. TRBJ2-7 . TRBV30 CAWRGNSYEQYF TGTGCCTGGAGGGGCAACTCCTACGAGCAGTACTTC
TRBD1 TRBJ1-5 . TRBV28 CATGTGGAGQPQHF TGTGCCACCGGGACAGGGGGTGCGGGGCAGCCCCAGCATTTT
. TRBJ2-3 . TRBV5-1 CASSLGGYTDTQYF TGCGCCAGCAGCTTAGGCGGATACACAGATACGCAGTATTTT
TRBD1 TRBJ2-7 once TRBV6-5 CASSYSVGTGSYEQYF TGTGCCAGCAGTTACTCGGTAGGGACAGGGTCGTACGAGCAGTACTTC
. TRBJ2-1 . TRBV6-6 CASSSRGGDEQFF TGTGCCAGCAGTAGTCGTGGAGGGGATGAGCAGTTCTTC
. TRBJ2-7 once TRBV7-2 CASSSTTGFSYEQYF TGTGCCAGCAGCTCCACCACAGGGTTCAGCTACGAGCAGTACTTC
TRBD2 TRBJ2-7 . TRBV3-1/TRBV3-2 CASTSTLGGDYEQYF TGTGCCAGCACTTCAACATTGGGGGGGGACTACGAGCAGTACTTC
. TRBJ1-1 . TRBV21-1 CASSPRTGGVGTTRLNTEAFF TGTGCCAGCAGCCCTCGGACAGGGGGGGTTGGCACGACGCGTTTAAACACTGAAGCTTTCTTT
. TRBJ1-2 few TRBV28 CASSSQGSYGYTF TGTGCCAGCAGCTCCCAGGGCAGCTATGGCTACACCTTC
TRBD1 TRBJ1-1 . TRBV4-3 CASSQDRGQTTEAFF TGCGCCAGCAGCCAAGACCGGGGACAGACAACTGAAGCTTTCTTT
. TRBJ2-5 . TRBV28 CASTLGLPMKTQYF TGTGCCAGCACCCTCGGACTGCCCATGAAGACCCAGTACTTC
TRBD1 TRBJ1-1 . TRBV10-3 CAIRGQENTEAFF TGTGCCATCAGAGGACAGGAGAACACTGAAGCTTTCTTT
. TRBJ1-4 once TRBV19 CASKTRGEEKLFF TGTGCCAGTAAAACCAGGGGTGAAGAAAAACTGTTTTTT
TRBD2 TRBJ2-5 once TRBV5-1 CASSPSGETQYF TGCGCCAGCAGCCCTAGCGGGGAGACCCAGTACTTC
TRBD1 TRBJ1-2 . TRBV7-9 CASSVGQKGYGYTF TGTGCCAGCAGCGTGGGACAGAAGGGGTATGGCTACACCTTC
. TRBJ2-2 . TRBV27 CASSPSGAGELFF TGTGCCAGCAGCCCCTCGGGGGCCGGGGAGCTGTTTTTT
. TRBJ1-2 . TRBV5-1 CASSPPGFYGYTF TGCGCCAGCAGCCCCCCCGGGTTTTATGGCTACACCTTC
TRBD1 TRBJ1-1 . TRBV5-1 CASSWTGQLNTEAFF TGCGCCAGCAGCTGGACGGGACAGTTGAACACTGAAGCTTTCTTT
TRBD1 TRBJ2-7 once TRBV28 CASSTRQGGMDEQYF TGTGCCAGCAGTACTCGACAGGGGGGCATGGACGAGCAGTACTTC
. TRBJ2-5 once TRBV5-1 CASSPAGLLQETQYF TGCGCCAGCAGCCCCGCGGGACTGTTACAAGAGACCCAGTACTTC
. TRBJ1-6 . TRBV5-1 CASSLGSNSYNSPLHF TGCGCCAGCAGCTTGGGTTCAAACTCCTATAATTCACCCCTCCACTTT
TRBD1 TRBJ1-1 . TRBV23-1 CASSQSFKGAKRRPGGSNTEAFF TGCGCCAGCAGTCAATCTTTTAAAGGTGCAAAAAGGAGGCCAGGGGGATCGAACACTGAAGCTTTCTTT
TRBD1 TRBJ1-2 . TRBV2 CASSGRGTGKYGYTF TGTGCCAGCAGTGGAAGAGGGACAGGGAAGTATGGCTACACCTTC
TRBD2 TRBJ2-7 few TRBV7-2 CASSPQAGDYEQYF TGTGCCAGCTCCCCTCAAGCGGGGGACTACGAGCAGTACTTC
. TRBJ1-1 . TRBV30 CAWRQGSEAFF TGTGCCTGGAGACAGGGATCAGAAGCTTTCTTT
TRBD1 TRBJ1-2 once TRBV12-3/TRBV12-4 CASRFGSGGGYTF TGTGCCAGCAGGTTCGGGTCAGGGGGAGGCTACACCTTC
TRBD1 TRBJ2-1 . TRBV27 CASSFRDRAFNEQFF TGTGCCAGCAGTTTCCGGGACAGGGCCTTCAATGAGCAGTTCTTC
. TRBJ1-5 . TRBV27 CASSLWGEVNQPQHF TGTGCCAGCAGTTTATGGGGGGAAGTCAATCAGCCCCAGCATTTT
. TRBJ1-1 once TRBV3-1/TRBV3-2 CASSLTVNTEAFF TGTGCCAGCAGCCTAACAGTGAACACTGAAGCTTTCTTT
TRBD1 TRBJ1-1 . TRBV9 CASSVGTGGDTEAFF TGTGCCAGCAGCGTAGGTACAGGGGGGGACACTGAAGCTTTCTTT
. TRBJ1-2 . TRBV7-3 CASSPSPGVEGYTF TGTGCCAGCAGCCCCTCCCCGGGGGTGGAGGGCTACACCTTC
. TRBJ2-3 once TRBV5-4 CASSLGEGGTDTQYF TGTGCCAGCAGCTTGGGTGAGGGCGGCACAGATACGCAGTATTTT
TRBD1 TRBJ2-7 . TRBV28 CASSDMGQGAKEQYF TGTGCCAGCAGTGACATGGGACAGGGGGCTAAGGAGCAGTACTTC
. TRBJ2-1 . TRBV24-1 CATSDFGAGTAYNEQFF TGTGCCACCAGTGATTTTGGGGCGGGGACCGCCTACAATGAGCAGTTCTTC
. TRBJ1-5 . TRBV6-5 CASRAGWGLNQPQHF TGTGCCAGCAGGGCTGGATGGGGCCTCAATCAGCCCCAGCATTTT
TRBD1 TRBJ2-7 . TRBV5-1 CASSPSTGPYEQYF TGCGCCAGCAGCCCGTCGACAGGGCCCTACGAGCAGTACTTC
. TRBJ2-3 . TRBV7-8 CASSSTGRFTDTQYF TGTGCCAGCAGCAGCACCGGGAGATTCACAGATACGCAGTATTTT
. TRBJ1-1 . TRBV11-3 CASSYGLNTEAFF TGTGCCAGCAGTTACGGTTTGAACACTGAAGCTTTCTTT
. TRBJ2-5 few TRBV5-1 CASSWGAQGRETQYF TGCGCCAGCAGCTGGGGAGCCCAGGGGCGAGAGACCCAGTACTTC
. TRBJ1-3 . TRBV7-2 CASNFPSSGNTIYF TGTGCCAGCAATTTTCCCAGCTCTGGAAACACCATATATTTT